This T cell receptor beta chain appears in the sequencing data of a study of blood T cell repertoires in COVID-19. Study details: PBMCs, B-cell-depleted T cells, or T cells provided the cDNA or gDNA that made up the material.

This CDR3 contains 14 residues. Germline V lookup: CDR1 GTSNPN, CDR2 SVGIG (reference sequence). Trimming stripped 5 bases from V and 6 bases from J, with 19 bases between. Original analysis: The assay estimated nucleated cells by amplifying reference gene primers. Sequencing used immunoSEQ multiplex PCR; TCRdb keeps in-frame clones, though not all of them. V and J calls and clone size come straight from that table; D and trimming were deduced from the DNA. The sample consists of more than 150,000 clones, 75% to 90% of them appearing once. This receptor was taken from a man aged 35 to 55 with acute or convalescent COVID-19. This chain joins TRBV30 and TRBJ2-5, with D maybe TRBD1 (5 bases). Material: peripheral blood. The CDR3 loop reads CAWYGVGVDKTQYF. Written as DNA, the CDR3 is TGTGCCTGGTATGGTGTAGGGGTCGACAAGACCCAGTACTTC.